The source of this TCR beta chain is a study of CD8 T cells in Susac syndrome. Sequencing of TCR beta was performed on blood CD8+ T cells and on blood CD4+ T cells. TEMRA cells were enriched by FACS, and CD4+ and CD8+ T cells were negatively isolated. The CDR3 contains 15 residues. Germline lookup yields CDR1 KGHDR and CDR2 SFDVKD. The V and J ends lost 4 bases and 6 bases respectively, with 18 bases between them. When the RNA was reverse transcribed, random hexamers were used with an input of about 0.5 to 1 ug. TCRdb reprocessed the immunoSEQ multiplex PCR reads via MiXCR and lists one record per CDR3 protein. The sample has roughly 200,000 distinct CDR3 sequences, about 95% seen once; the top ten hold around 0.11%.

This sequence joins TRBV24-1 and TRBJ2-7; D might be TRBD1 or TRBD2, each matching 5 bases. The sequenced sample was CD4+ T cells from PBMCs. The TCR was taken from a human donor in good health. This CDR3 is CATSDPGRGDGEQYF. CDR3 nucleotides: TGTGCCACCAGTGACCCGGGACGTGGCGATGGCGAGCAGTACTTC.